These 4 T cell receptor beta chains originate from one sample sequenced in a study of blood T cell repertoires in COVID-19. Method: immunoSEQ multiplex PCR; TCRdb's copy keeps in-frame clones and lacks some. This sample has approximately 250,000 clones, with approximately 90% found just once. The specimen was PBMCs or T cells enriched from blood (not recorded which). The receptors were gathered from a woman aged 55 to 70 in a cohort exposed to, infected with or recovered from COVID-19 (not recorded which).

The genes are TRBV11-2 and TRBJ2-5; tentative D call: TRBD2 (6 bases). This CDR3 contains 14 residues. Trimming pared 5 bases from V and 1 base from J, leaving 11 bases between. Looked up from germline, CDR1 is SGHAT and CDR2 is FQNNGV. As DNA, the CDR3 is TGTGCCAGCAGCGCTATTAGCGGCCAAGAGACCCAGTACTTC. Translated: CASSAISGQETQYF.

The chain employs TRBV6-6 and TRBJ2-5; 7 bases align to TRBD1. This CDR3 has 15 residues. After removal of 5 bases from V and 2 bases from J, the junction contained 8 bases not matched to a gene. Looked up from germline, CDR1 is MNHNY and CDR2 is SVGAGI (reference sequence). DNA of the CDR3: TGTGCCAGCAGTCGGACCTCGGGACAGCAAGAGACCCAGTACTTC. This sequence encodes CASSRTSGQQETQYF.

The chain couples TRBV5-1 to TRBJ2-7; TRBD2 aligns across 16 bases. Trimming at V came to 1 base and at J to 3 bases, leaving 7 bases not matched to a gene. CDR3 length: 18 amino acids. Germline loops: CDR1 SGHRS, CDR2 YFSETQ. The CDR3 reads CASSLSGTSGRADYEQYF. The DNA of the CDR3 is TGCGCCAGCAGCTTGAGCGGGACTAGCGGGAGGGCCGACTACGAGCAGTACTTC. Filled out from reference TRBV5-1 and TRBJ2-7, the complete variable domain reads KAGVTQTPRYLIKTRGQQVTLSCSPISGHRSVSWYQQTPGQGLQFLFEYFSETQRNKGNFPGRFSGRQFSNSRSEMNVSTLELGDSALYLCASSLSGTSGRADYEQYFGPGTRLTVT.

CDR3 sequence: CASSWGGSDTQYF. For the CDR3, the DNA is TGTGCCAGCAGCTGGGGAGGTTCAGATACGCAGTATTTT. The gene calls are TRBV5-8 and TRBJ2-3; possibly TRBD2 for D (6 bases). The CDR3 loop spans 13 amino acids. V gave up 3 bases and J gave up 4 bases, with 9 bases separating them. Germline CDR1 and CDR2: SGHTS and YDEGEE.